These 9 T cell receptor beta chains originate from one sample sequenced in a study of blood T cell repertoires in COVID-19. The method was immunoSEQ multiplex PCR; TCRdb's version includes in-frame clones alone and lacks a portion of them. Of approximately 73,000 clones in the sample, around nine tenths were seen once. The sample was peripheral blood. The receptor source for this set is a woman aged 60-75 years with acute or convalescent COVID-19.

J is TRBJ1-6 and V is TRBV7-2, with unresolved D. Germline assignment: CDR1 SGHTA and CDR2 FQGNSA. The CDR3 length is 17 residues. V was clipped by 5 bases and J by 10 bases, with 24 bases between them. CDR3 residues: CASSPFEEIGAESPLHF. CDR3 coding DNA: TGTGCCAGCAGCCCCTTCGAGGAGATAGGAGCGGAGTCACCCCTCCACTTT.

The V gene is TRBV7-2, the J gene TRBJ2-3, with TRBD1 identical over 7 bases. Germline CDR1 is SGHTA and CDR2 is FQGNSA. The CDR3 covers 17 residues. Trimming at V came to 5 bases and at J to 2 bases, leaving 13 bases not matched to a gene. CDR3 nucleotide sequence: TGTGCCAGCAGCCCAAGACAGGGTAGAGGGTACACAGATACGCAGTATTTT. This translates into CASSPRQGRGYTDTQYF.

This chain uses TRBV28 with TRBJ1-1; TRBD1 aligns across 7 bases. J was trimmed by 5 bases and V by 6 bases; bases with no gene match: 12. The CDR3 is 15 residues long. Germline CDR1 MDHEN, CDR2 SYDVKM. CDR3: CASSPMTGRSTEAFF. The CDR3 nucleotides are TGTGCCAGCAGCCCAATGACAGGGCGGAGTACTGAAGCTTTCTTT.

This rearrangement joins TRBV4-1 to TRBJ1-6; D call uncertain. V dropped 0 bases and J dropped 7 bases, with 13 bases sitting between them. CDR3 length: 16 amino acids. CDR1 and CDR2 (germline): MGHRA, YSYEKL. This CDR3 is CASSQEPGNPNSPLHF. CDR3 bases: TGCGCCAGCAGCCAAGAACCCGGGAACCCCAATTCACCCCTCCACTTT.

V usage is TRBV20-1 and J usage is TRBJ2-7; D is ambiguous. The V gene's germline CDR1 is DFQATT and CDR2 SNEGSKA (reference sequence). Deletions cut 5 bases from V and 7 bases from J, with 9 bases between. This CDR3 is built from 10 residues. The CDR3 bases are TGCAGTGCTTCTATGAGGGAGCAGTACTTC. It encodes CSASMREQYF.

The chain recombines TRBV7-8 with TRBJ2-7; 12 bases fit TRBD2. The junction had 10 bases not matched to a gene; V was cut back by 3 bases and J by 4 bases. CDR1 and CDR2 (germline): SGHVS, FQNEAQ. The CDR3 runs 17 residues. CDR3: CASSFVPGLAGGYEQYF. As DNA, the CDR3 is TGTGCCAGCAGCTTCGTCCCGGGACTAGCGGGTGGTTACGAGCAGTACTTC.

The J gene is TRBJ1-3, the V gene TRBV12-3 or TRBV12-4, with D maybe TRBD1 (6 bases). The CDR3 length is 13 residues. Trimming pared 3 bases from V and 8 bases from J, leaving 11 bases between. In nucleotides, the CDR3 is TGTGCCAGCAGTTTGGACAGCGGGGACACCATATATTTT. Its translation is CASSLDSGDTIYF.

V usage is TRBV12-2 and J usage is TRBJ1-5; TRBD1, the D gene given by the table, was not confirmed from the DNA. TRBV12-2 represents a pseudogene. The CDR3 loop spans 22 amino acids. In DNA, the CDR3 is TGTGCAAGTCGCTTAAAGGGTCTGATTCCGGGACAGAGTAACTATAGCAATCAGCCCCAGCATTTT. It is translated as CASRLKGLIPGQSNYSNQPQHF.

This clone was found once. CDR3 DNA sequence: TGTGCCAGCAGCTTAGATCCGTCACAGCAGTATTTT. Encoded protein: CASSLDPSQQYF. The chain couples TRBV7-2 to TRBJ2-3; D uncertain. Trimming stripped 1 base from V and 11 bases from J, with 10 bases between. This CDR3 has 12 residues. CDR1 is SGHTA, CDR2 FQGNSA, per germline.